These 27 T cell receptor beta chains came from one sample sequenced in a study of shared clonotypes between healthy human individuals. The assay was immunoSEQ multiplex PCR, and TCRdb's table has in-frame clones only and misses some. The sample has about 1.5 million clones, approximately 98% seen once; the top ten hold approximately 0.45%. Sequencing was performed on naive CD4+ T cells sorted from blood. Subset indicated: CD45RA+ positively selected. Source of these receptors: a young man in good health.

The chain joins TRBV11-2 to TRBJ2-4, with TRBD2 as a possible D gene (6 bases). Germline CDR1 SGHAT, CDR2 FQNNGV. The germline V and J ends were trimmed by 4 bases and 6 bases, with 16 bases remaining between them. The CDR3 extends over 15 amino acids. This CDR3 is CASSSLQSGRNIQYF. In DNA, the CDR3 is TGTGCCAGCAGCTCTTTACAAAGCGGGCGAAACATTCAGTACTTC.

This chain links TRBV6-1 with TRBJ1-1; 7 bases agree with TRBD1. Germline V gene sequence: CDR1 MNHNS, CDR2 SASEGT. CDR3 length equals 14 residues. Germline trimming cut 2 bases from V and 4 bases from J; bases unmatched to any gene: 4. CDR3 sequence (DNA): TGTGCCAGCAGTGAAACGACAGGGATCACTGAAGCTTTCTTT. It translates to CASSETTGITEAFF.

V is TRBV7-2 and J is TRBJ2-2; possible D gene TRBD1, 6 bases. Trimming pared 5 bases from V and 9 bases from J, leaving 16 bases between. CDR1 is SGHTA and CDR2 is FQGNSA in the germline V gene. The CDR3 extends over 14 amino acids. This CDR3 reads CASSPRGQVRELFF. CDR3 in DNA: TGTGCCAGCAGCCCAAGGGGACAAGTCAGGGAGCTGTTTTTT.

The chain links TRBV19 to TRBJ1-4; tentative D call: TRBD1 (5 bases). Germline CDR1 reads LNHDA; CDR2 reads SQIVND (reference sequence). The CDR3 totals 15 residues. V lost 11 bases and J 0 bases, leaving 16 bases between the germline ends. CDR3 loop: CAAASGGATNEKLFF. The CDR3 coding sequence is TGTGCCGCAGCCAGCGGAGGGGCAACTAATGAAAAACTGTTTTTT.

The rearrangement links TRBV2 to TRBJ2-7; 7 nucleotides match TRBD1. V gave up 5 bases and J gave up 3 bases; unmatched junction bases: 7. CDR1 SNHLY and CDR2 FYNNEI come from the germline V gene. The CDR3 is made up of 14 amino acids. Here the CDR3 DNA reads TGTGCCAGCAGTAGACAGGGTAATCGCTACGAGCAGTACTTC. Its protein is CASSRQGNRYEQYF.

The DNA for the CDR3 is TGTGCCAGCAGCTTTAGGACTAGCGGGCTCGGTGATAAGTACTTC. Protein product: CASSFRTSGLGDKYF. The gene calls are TRBV11-2 and TRBJ2-4; TRBD2 aligns across 11 bases. CDR1 and CDR2 (germline): SGHAT, FQNNGV. The CDR3 length is 15 residues. J lost 14 bases, V lost 3 bases, and 12 bases had no gene match.

The V gene is TRBV28, the J gene TRBJ1-2; D ambiguous. Trimming removed 7 bases from V and 8 bases from J, with 14 bases in between. In germline, CDR1 is MDHEN, CDR2 SYDVKM. CDR3 length: 12 residues. CDR3 sequence: CASTPGGLGYTF. The CDR3 DNA sequence: TGTGCCAGCACCCCGGGAGGGTTAGGCTACACCTTC.

This chain uses TRBV6-5 with TRBJ2-3; 7 bases fit TRBD2. Trimming at V came to 6 bases and at J to 0 bases, leaving 0 bases not matched to a gene. CDR3 size: 13 residues. Germline assignment: CDR1 MNHEY and CDR2 SVGAGI. CDR3 coding DNA: TGTGCCAGCAGGGGACTAAGCACAGATACGCAGTATTTT. It is translated as CASRGLSTDTQYF.

The chain uses TRBV12-5 and TRBJ2-1; D gene unclear. Trimming left V 1 base short and J 13 bases short, with 14 bases between. The CDR3 loop spans 13 amino acids. Germline V gives CDR1 LGHNT, CDR2 FRNRAP. The CDR3 loop is CASGLEPQNAQFF. For the CDR3, the DNA is TGTGCTAGTGGTTTGGAGCCTCAGAACGCACAGTTCTTC.

The CDR3 loop reads CASSLEASNYNEQFF. Written as DNA, the CDR3 is TGCGCCAGCAGCTTGGAGGCTAGCAACTACAATGAGCAGTTCTTC. V gene TRBV5-1 combines with J gene TRBJ2-1, with D perhaps matching TRBD2 (5 bases). Germline V gene sequence: CDR1 SGHRS, CDR2 YFSETQ. V lost 0 bases to trimming and J lost 3 bases, with 10 bases between them. The CDR3 consists of 15 residues.

The genes are TRBV10-3 and TRBJ2-1, with 16 bases matching TRBD2. J lost 5 bases, V lost 0 bases, and 7 bases had no gene match. The CDR3 is 19 residues long. Looked up from germline, CDR1 is ENHRY and CDR2 is SYGVKD. Written as DNA, the CDR3 is TGTGCCATCAGTGAGTCGGGGACTAGCGGGAGGGCCCGTGACAATGAGCAGTTCTTC. The encoded protein is CAISESGTSGRARDNEQFF.

CDR3 amino acids: CASSVGLTGSGNTIYF. DNA for the CDR3: TGTGCCAGCAGCGTAGGCCTCACTGGCTCTGGAAACACCATATATTTT. This sequence joins TRBV9 and TRBJ1-3, with unresolved D. The CDR3 is 16 amino acids. V was trimmed by 0 bases and J by 0 bases, leaving 10 bases between them. From germline, CDR1 is SGDLS and CDR2 YYNGEE.

The J gene is TRBJ2-1, the V gene TRBV9, with TRBD2 identical over 9 bases. Looked up from germline, CDR1 is SGDLS and CDR2 is YYNGEE. The CDR3 has 14 amino acids. The V and J ends lost 2 bases and 7 bases, in that order; junction bases with no gene match: 4. The CDR3 loop is CASSVSGSNNEQFF. The DNA of the CDR3 is TGTGCCAGCAGCGTTAGCGGGAGCAATAATGAGCAGTTCTTC.

The chain combines TRBV6-6 with TRBJ1-5, with 8 bases fitting TRBD1. The CDR3 length is 14 residues. Trimming at V came to 4 bases and at J to 5 bases, leaving 4 bases not matched to a gene. CDR1 and CDR2 from the germline V gene are MNHNY and SVGAGI (reference sequence). The CDR3 here is CASSSGQGYQPQHF. The DNA for the CDR3 is TGTGCCAGCAGTTCCGGACAGGGCTATCAGCCCCAGCATTTT.

The chain couples TRBV19 to TRBJ2-2, with TRBD2 matching 9 bases. Germline values: CDR1 LNHDA, CDR2 SQIVND (reference sequence). CDR3 length equals 15 residues. Unmatched junction bases numbered 9, after V lost 8 bases and J lost 5 bases. In DNA form, the CDR3 reads TGTGCCAGTGGGATTAGCGGGAGTTATACCGGGGAGCTGTTTTTT. It translates to CASGISGSYTGELFF.

This sequence joins TRBV7-9 and TRBJ2-5; D is uncertain. Between the trimmed V and J ends, which lost 1 base and 5 bases, there was a span of 14 bases. The CDR3 consists of 15 residues. Germline V gene sequence: CDR1 SEHNR, CDR2 FQNEAQ (reference sequence). The CDR3 region is CASSLVTGSKETQYF. CDR3 nucleotide sequence: TGTGCCAGCAGCTTAGTTACGGGTTCAAAGGAGACCCAGTACTTC.

Comments on this clone: Likely a read error: the CDR3 ends without its conserved phenylalanine or tryptophan. It is unclear where the CDR3 begins or ends on the DNA, so no DNA is shown, and the CDR3 is as TCRdb lists it. The chain employs TRBV20-1 and TRBJ2-7; TRBD2, as called in the table, went unchecked against the DNA. The CDR3 comprises 9 residues, both ends counted. The germline V gene has CDR1 DFQATT and CDR2 SNEGSKA (reference sequence). The CDR3 spells CSAREAWGL.

The rearrangement links TRBV29-1 to TRBJ2-3, with TRBD1 as a possible D gene (6 bases). The germline V gene has CDR1 SQVTM and CDR2 ANQGSEA. This CDR3 is 13 amino acids long. V lost 6 bases and J 3 bases, leaving 13 bases between the germline ends. CDR3 sequence reads: CSVKPRGTDTQYF. CDR3 in DNA: TGCAGCGTAAAACCTAGGGGGACAGATACGCAGTATTTT.

The CDR3 DNA is TGTGCCAGCAGTTACCGGATGAATCAGCCCCAGCATTTT. This sequence encodes CASSYRMNQPQHF. The rearrangement joins TRBV27 to TRBJ1-5; D ambiguous. CDR1 is MNHEY and CDR2 is SMNVEV in the germline V gene (reference sequence). Trimming shortened V by 4 bases and J by 4 bases, and 8 bases separated the two germline ends. The CDR3 has 13 residues.

The gene calls are TRBV28 and TRBJ1-5; a possible D gene is TRBD1 (5 bases). Germline V CDR1 and CDR2: MDHEN, SYDVKM. V was clipped by 5 bases and J by 7 bases, with 15 bases between them. The CDR3 runs to 14 residues. This CDR3 is CASSPTAGGQPQHF. In DNA form, the CDR3 reads TGTGCCAGCAGTCCGACGGCTGGGGGACAGCCCCAGCATTTT.

J is TRBJ2-7 and V is TRBV19, with 8 bases lining up with TRBD2. The CDR3 loop spans 15 amino acids. Trimming removed 1 base from V and 4 bases from J; junction bases left unmatched: 6. Looked up from germline, CDR1 is LNHDA and CDR2 is SQIVND (reference sequence). The CDR3 DNA reads as TGTGCCAGTAGTATAGTTGGTAGCGGGGAATACGAGCAGTACTTC. Translating it yields CASSIVGSGEYEQYF.

A word on this clone: Other DNA sequences of this sample code for an identical CDR3. The chain links TRBV6-6 to TRBJ1-1; D gene uncertain. This CDR3 has 14 residues. Germline CDR1 is MNHNY and CDR2 is SVGAGI (reference sequence). Trimming cost V 2 bases and J 0 bases, with 7 bases left between them. The CDR3 is CASSYGGMNTEAFF. For the CDR3, the DNA is TGTGCCAGCAGTTACGGAGGGATGAACACTGAAGCTTTCTTT.

The CDR3 here is CASSLQGKYNEQFF. The DNA for the CDR3 is TGTGCCAGCAGCCTTCAGGGGAAATACAATGAGCAGTTCTTC. The chain has TRBV28 and TRBJ2-1, with D possibly being TRBD1 (6 bases). From germline, CDR1 is MDHEN and CDR2 SYDVKM. The CDR3 totals 14 residues. Trimming stripped 6 bases from V and 4 bases from J, with 13 bases between.

The sample holds one count of this clone. This chain joins TRBV18 and TRBJ2-7; 7 nucleotides agree with TRBD2. The germline CDR1 and CDR2 sequences are KGHSH and LQKENI. The CDR3 is 17 amino acids. V lost 0 bases, J lost 0 bases, and 8 bases stayed unmatched. CDR3 bases: TGTGCCAGCTCACCACCCTCCAGGGCGGGGGACTCCTACGAGCAGTACTTC. Protein product: CASSPPSRAGDSYEQYF.

J is TRBJ2-5 and V is TRBV6-5, with D perhaps TRBD2 (6 bases). The CDR3 is 15 residues long. CDR1 MNHEY and CDR2 SVGAGI come from the germline V gene. The ends were cut back, 6 bases at V and 2 bases at J, with 16 bases in the middle. The CDR3 DNA follows: TGTGCCAGCAGCCTTGATCCCGGAGGGCAAGAGACCCAGTACTTC. Translating it yields CASSLDPGGQETQYF.

In DNA, the CDR3 is TGTGCCAGCAGCGTATTAGCGGGAGGGCCTGGAATGAATGAGCAGTTCTTC. This gives the protein CASSVLAGGPGMNEQFF. This chain connects TRBV9 to TRBJ2-1, with TRBD2 matching 11 bases. The CDR3 sequence is 17 residues long. V was pared by 1 base and J by 7 bases, with 10 bases of the junction left unmatched. Per germline, CDR1 SGDLS and CDR2 YYNGEE.

This clone was recorded once. The chain joins TRBV2 to TRBJ2-7; 8 nucleotides agree with TRBD1. Unmatched junction bases numbered 13, after V lost 10 bases and J lost 5 bases. Germline-derived CDR1 and CDR2 are SNHLY and FYNNEI. CDR3 length: 14 amino acids. This CDR3 reads CATTSDRGSNEQYF. The CDR3 DNA reads as TGTGCCACTACTTCTGACAGGGGCTCTAACGAGCAGTACTTC.